The 6 T cell receptor beta chains in this list originate from one sample, sequenced in a study of control samples from healthy donors and cancer patients. Produced via immunoSEQ multiplex PCR; TCRdb's table is partial and in-frame only. This sample has roughly 80,000 clones; nearly 90% occur once, and the top ten carry around 6%. What was sequenced was blood. These receptors all stem from a woman between 50 and 59 years old in good health.

A single count supports this clone. The chain uses TRBV7-2 and TRBJ2-2, with TRBD2 identical over 8 bases. In germline, CDR1 is SGHTA, CDR2 FQGNSA. The CDR3 runs to 15 residues. V gave up 4 bases and J gave up 5 bases; unmatched junction bases: 6. DNA of the CDR3: TGTGCCAGCAGCTCTGGGACTAGAGGAACCGGGGAGCTGTTTTTT. Amino acid sequence: CASSSGTRGTGELFF.

This sequence joins TRBV5-1 and TRBJ2-1, with D uncertain. V lost 2 bases and J lost 3, with 6 bases in between. Germline loops: CDR1 SGHRS, CDR2 YFSETQ. The CDR3 runs 13 residues. CDR3 coding DNA: TGCGCCAGCAGCTTCGGGTACTACAATGAGCAGTTCTTC. Translating gives CASSFGYYNEQFF. Supplemented by reference TRBV5-1 and TRBJ2-1, the full variable domain reads KAGVTQTPRYLIKTRGQQVTLSCSPISGHRSVSWYQQTPGQGLQFLFEYFSETQRNKGNFPGRFSGRQFSNSRSEMNVSTLELGDSALYLCASSFGYYNEQFFGPGTRLTVL.

The rearrangement joins TRBV29-1 to TRBJ2-1; TRBD2 might be the D (5 bases). With 4 bases removed from V and 5 bases from J, the gap between germline ends came to 12 bases. The germline gives CDR1 SQVTM, CDR2 ANQGSEA. The CDR3 loop spans 13 amino acids. The CDR3 is CSVVEGLDNEQFF. In DNA form, the CDR3 reads TGCAGCGTTGTAGAGGGTCTGGACAATGAGCAGTTCTTC.

The chain carries TRBV5-8 and TRBJ1-3, with 7 positions matching TRBD1. The CDR3 has 15 amino acids. CDR1 SGHTS and CDR2 YDEGEE come from the germline V gene. V lost 3 bases, J lost 3 bases, and 6 bases stayed unmatched. Here the CDR3 reads CASSSDRVYGNTIYF. As DNA, the CDR3 is TGTGCCAGCAGCTCTGACAGGGTGTATGGAAACACCATATATTTT.

The CDR3 loop reads CATEPGGSGANVLTF. CDR3 in DNA: TGTGCCACCGAGCCCGGGGGCTCTGGGGCCAACGTCCTGACTTTC. V is TRBV6-5 and J is TRBJ2-6; possibly TRBD2 for D (6 bases). The CDR3 is 15 amino acids. Germline-derived CDR1 and CDR2 are MNHEY and SVGAGI. Trimming took 10 bases from V and 0 from J, leaving 13 bases between them.

The chain links TRBV20-1 to TRBJ2-4, with 12 bases identical to TRBD2. This CDR3 is built from 15 residues. V shed 3 bases and J 8 bases; nucleotides not matched to a gene: 8. In germline, CDR1 is DFQATT, CDR2 SNEGSKA (reference sequence). The CDR3 region has the DNA TGCAGTGCTAGTAGGCCTAGCGGGGGGGCTTACATTCAGTACTTC. Its translation: CSASRPSGGAYIQYF.